The following is a T cell receptor beta chain sequence with its context. Its cognate antigen is unknown. Measured with immunoSEQ multiplex PCR; TCRdb has only the in-frame clones, and not every one. The sample has some 70,000 clones, roughly 80% seen once. All patients were mismatch repair deficient, assessed by either PCR or immunohistochemistry. Three pembrolizumab responders had their TCRs sequenced. The CDR3 contains 15 residues. Trimming pared 4 bases from V and 5 bases from J, leaving 14 bases between. CDR1 is WSHSY and CDR2 is SAAADI in the germline V gene. This record belongs to a study of PD-1 blockade in mismatch repair-deficient tumors. About the study: Enrolled about 2013-2017, patients had progressing, pretreated mismatch repair-deficient cancers of 12 to 13 types.

Study-level findings and limits: Rapid post-treatment expansion, then contraction, generally preceding radiologic response, marked tumor-resident clones.

Source: peripheral blood, taken 2 weeks after starting pembrolizumab. The sequence was collected from an adult with mismatch repair-deficient cancer. The rearrangement joins TRBV10-2 to TRBJ2-2; the D call may be TRBD1 or TRBD2 (7 bases each). In nucleotides, the CDR3 is TGCGCCAGCAGTGCCAGGGGGAGGGGTACCGGGGAGCTGTTTTTT. Translation gives CASSARGRGTGELFF.